The clone carrying this T cell receptor beta chain was seen only once. The antigen remains undetermined. This CDR3 spans 16 amino acids. The germline V gene encodes CDR1 SGDLS and CDR2 YYNGEE. With a J-beta primer mix and a sample-barcoded 5' primer, a second PCR ran 7 to 11 cycles. Each TCR beta cDNA got a 12-nucleotide random molecular identifier. Using its own MiXCR run on the 5' RACE reads, TCRdb lists one record per CDR3 protein. The repertoire includes some 1 million distinct CDR3 sequences, over 35% of them detected once, and under 20% sits in the top ten. This entry comes from a study of blood T cells in healthy people across ages. Findings and caveats of the study: Researchers report that TCR beta diversity correlated strongly with naive T cell percentage.

The receptor comes from a woman in her sixties or seventies in good health. The rearrangement joins TRBV9 to TRBJ2-4; 8 positions agree with TRBD2. The J call is doubtful: the DNA matches TRBJ2-7 better. Material for sequencing was blood. CDR3 sequence: CASNAYSGSATYEQYF. CDR3 nucleotides: TGTGCCAGCAACGCCTACAGCGGGAGCGCAACCTACGAGCAGTACTTC.